The present T cell receptor beta chain was sequenced within a study of cytomegalovirus exposure and HLA in healthy donors. General study findings and limits: In a later analysis, HLA-associated TCR beta chains were more clonally expanded than equally common others.

The PCR made use of 60 Vbeta and 13 Jbeta primers. Produced via immunoSEQ multiplex PCR; TCRdb's table is partial and in-frame only. The sample records roughly 200,000 clones, over 70% being singletons. The length of the CDR3 is 13 residues. V was clipped by 1 base and J by 4 bases, with 5 bases between them. Germline-derived CDR1 and CDR2 are KGHSH and LQKENI. Remarks on this clone: Antigen: not known.

This sequence was found in a male donor in good health and CMV-seronegative. This chain joins TRBV18 and TRBJ1-5, with D uncertain. The sample consisted of PBMCs. The CDR3 here is CASSPLRNQPQHF. The CDR3 DNA reads TGTGCCAGCTCACCACTCAGGAATCAGCCCCAGCATTTT.